These 6 T cell receptor beta chains were sequenced from one sample in a study of Tregs in tolerant kidney transplant recipients. TCRdb's copy holds only in-frame clones and misses some; the assay was immunoSEQ multiplex PCR. The sample holds 85,000 to 100,000 clones, more than 85% seen once. This material consisted of CD4+ T cells from blood, taken before the transplant. The source is a human donor who received a combined kidney and bone marrow transplant.

The V gene is TRBV5-1, the J gene TRBJ1-2; TRBD1 aligns across 11 bases. CDR1 and CDR2 (germline): SGHRS, YFSETQ. V shed 2 bases, J shed 6 bases, and the junction held 3 bases outside the gene matches. The CDR3 is 14 residues long. The CDR3 sequence: CASSLGQGAHGYTF. CDR3 nucleotide sequence: TGCGCCAGCAGCTTAGGACAGGGGGCTCATGGCTACACCTTC. Looking up the rest from reference TRBV5-1 and TRBJ1-2 gives the full variable domain: KAGVTQTPRYLIKTRGQQVTLSCSPISGHRSVSWYQQTPGQGLQFLFEYFSETQRNKGNFPGRFSGRQFSNSRSEMNVSTLELGDSALYLCASSLGQGAHGYTFGSGTRLTVV.

This clone was seen a single time. The chain recombines TRBV7-8 with TRBJ2-2; 8 bases line up with TRBD2. The CDR3 length is 15 residues. The ends lost 4 bases at V and 6 bases at J; junction bases unmatched: 7. The germline gives CDR1 SGHVS, CDR2 FQNEAQ. The DNA for the CDR3 is TGTGCCAGCAGCTCCGGGACTAGAAGCGCCGGGGAGCTGTTTTTT. Translation gives CASSSGTRSAGELFF.

The rearrangement joins TRBV5-1 to TRBJ1-4; the match to TRBD1 covers 7 bases. Losses at the gene ends were 4 bases for V and 1 base for J; bases not matched to a gene: 10. Germline CDR1 and CDR2: SGHRS and YFSETQ. The CDR3 contains 17 residues. The CDR3 protein is CASSLDRQGQTNEKLFF. In nucleotides, the CDR3 is TGCGCCAGCAGCCTCGATAGACAGGGTCAAACTAATGAAAAACTGTTTTTT.

This chain joins TRBV29-1 and TRBJ1-5; unclear D gene. Per germline, CDR1 SQVTM and CDR2 ANQGSEA. The CDR3 loop spans 16 amino acids. Trimming stripped 2 bases from V and 0 bases from J, with 14 bases between. CDR3: CSVEPEGRNSNQPQHF. CDR3 nucleotide sequence: TGCAGCGTTGAACCGGAGGGCAGAAATAGCAATCAGCCCCAGCATTTT.

V usage is TRBV7-2 and J usage is TRBJ2-7, with 14 bases aligning to TRBD2. The CDR3 has 17 amino acids. Germline-derived CDR1 and CDR2 are SGHTA and FQGNSA. V gave up 5 bases and J gave up 2 bases; unmatched junction bases: 8. The CDR3 DNA sequence: TGTGCCAGCAGCAACGGACTAGCGGGAGGCCAGACCTACGAGCAGTACTTC. This encodes CASSNGLAGGQTYEQYF.

The chain couples TRBV6-5 to TRBJ2-7, with TRBD2 as a possible D gene (6 bases). The V end was cut by 2 bases, the J end by 4 bases, with 6 bases between. In germline, CDR1 is MNHEY, CDR2 SVGAGI. The CDR3 totals 12 residues. The CDR3 sequence is CASSYAGYEQYF. CDR3 nucleotides: TGTGCCAGCAGTTACGCGGGGTACGAGCAGTACTTC.